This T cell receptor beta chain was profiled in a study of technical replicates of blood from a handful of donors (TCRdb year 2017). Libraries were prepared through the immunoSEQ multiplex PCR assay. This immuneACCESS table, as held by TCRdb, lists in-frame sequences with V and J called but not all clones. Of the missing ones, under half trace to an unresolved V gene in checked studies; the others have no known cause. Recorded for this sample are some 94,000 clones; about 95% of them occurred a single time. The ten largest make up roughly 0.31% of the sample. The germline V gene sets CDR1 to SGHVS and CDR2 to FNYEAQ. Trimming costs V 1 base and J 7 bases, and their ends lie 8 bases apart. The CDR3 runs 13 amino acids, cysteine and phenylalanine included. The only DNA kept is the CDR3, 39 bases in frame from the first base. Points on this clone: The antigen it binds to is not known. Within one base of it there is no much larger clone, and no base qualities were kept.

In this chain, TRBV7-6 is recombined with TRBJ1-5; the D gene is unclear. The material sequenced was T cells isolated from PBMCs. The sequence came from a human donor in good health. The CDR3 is CASSLGLGQPQHF. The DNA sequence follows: TGTGCCAGCAGCTTAGGGCTCGGGCAGCCCCAGCATTTT.